This is a list of T cell receptor beta chains from one sample in a study of cytotoxic CD8 clonotypes in ibrutinib-treated CLL. Here immunoSEQ multiplex PCR was the method, and the copy in TCRdb shows in-frame clones only, minus some. The sample holds approximately 150,000 clones, approximately 80% seen once. The source was PBMCs, collected after 12 months of ibrutinib treatment. These TCRs come from a human donor with chronic lymphocytic leukemia. CDR3s include the opening cysteine and the closing phenylalanine or tryptophan. The D gene is left open where the match is weak. The size entry is marked missing in some rows and otherwise reads once, few, many or a size class.

d_gene	abundance	v_gene	j_gene	CDR3aa	CDR3nt
-	once	TRBV5-1	TRBJ1-1	CASSLGQRSEAFF	TGCGCCAGCAGCTTGGGACAGCGTAGCGAAGCTTTCTTT
-	-	TRBV14	TRBJ2-5	CASSQMAGRGETQYF	TGTGCCAGCAGCCAAATGGCGGGGCGGGGAGAGACCCAGTACTTC
-	-	TRBV7-2	TRBJ1-1	CASSAGTVNTEAFF	TGTGCCAGCAGCGCCGGGACGGTGAACACTGAAGCTTTCTTT
-	-	TRBV27	TRBJ2-7	CASSLSWDTSYEQYF	TGTGCCAGCAGTCTTAGTTGGGACACTTCCTACGAGCAGTACTTC
-	-	TRBV30	TRBJ1-2	CAWSVPGSIGGYTF	TGTGCCTGGAGTGTACCGGGATCCATTGGCGGCTACACCTTC
-	-	TRBV5-1	TRBJ2-3	CASSNTDTQYF	TGCGCCAGCAGCAACACAGATACGCAGTATTTT
-	-	TRBV30	TRBJ2-7	CAWSVHGGYNEQYF	TGTGCCTGGAGTGTACACGGGGGCTACAACGAGCAGTACTTC
TRBD2	-	TRBV6-5	TRBJ2-3	CASSYYAGVGTDTQYF	TGTGCCAGCAGTTATTACGCGGGAGTTGGCACAGATACGCAGTATTTT
-	-	TRBV7-3	TRBJ2-2	CASSSLETGELFF	TGTGCCAGCAGCTCCCTTGAAACCGGGGAGCTGTTTTTT
TRBD2	-	TRBV7-6	TRBJ2-1	CASSLRGGNYNEQFF	TGTGCCAGCAGCTTACGGGGGGGTAACTACAATGAGCAGTTCTTC
TRBD1	-	TRBV30	TRBJ2-2	CAWSVQGANTGELFF	TGTGCCTGGAGTGTACAGGGGGCGAACACCGGGGAGCTGTTTTTT
-	-	TRBV28	TRBJ1-5	CASSLLQGNQPQHF	TGTGCCAGCAGTTTATTGCAGGGTAATCAGCCCCAGCATTTT
-	-	TRBV10-3	TRBJ1-1	CAISESGGTEAFF	TGTGCCATCAGTGAGTCAGGGGGAACTGAAGCTTTCTTT
-	-	TRBV6-5	TRBJ2-1	CASSRNQGFKFF	TGTGCCAGCAGTCGGAATCAGGGCTTTAAGTTCTTC
-	-	TRBV6-1	TRBJ2-7	CASSEVQYPEQYF	TGTGCCAGCAGTGAAGTCCAGTATCCCGAGCAGTACTTC
-	-	TRBV30	TRBJ2-2	CAWTGRVFGNGELFF	TGTGCCTGGACCGGCCGGGTATTCGGCAACGGGGAGCTGTTTTTT
TRBD1	few	TRBV2	TRBJ1-6	CASTRQGNSPLHF	TGTGCCAGTACCCGACAGGGGAATTCACCCCTCCACTTT
TRBD1	-	TRBV29-1	TRBJ1-6	CSGPNPTGDRSPLHF	TGCAGCGGACCGAACCCGACAGGGGATCGTTCACCCCTCCACTTT
TRBD1	-	TRBV9	TRBJ1-3	CASSPKGAAGNTIYF	TGTGCCAGCAGCCCCAAGGGGGCGGCTGGAAACACCATATATTTT
-	-	TRBV28	TRBJ1-2	CATIEGGNTNYGYTF	TGTGCCACGATCGAGGGGGGTAACACTAACTATGGCTACACCTTC
-	-	TRBV19	TRBJ2-7	CATRDTNSYEQYF	TGTGCCACCAGGGACACAAACTCCTACGAGCAGTACTTC
TRBD1	-	TRBV19	TRBJ1-2	CASSRFGQGIYGYTF	TGTGCCAGTAGTCGTTTCGGACAGGGCATTTATGGCTACACCTTC
TRBD1	-	TRBV13	TRBJ1-1	CASRPGTVLMNTEAFF	TGTGCCAGCAGGCCCGGGACAGTTTTAATGAACACTGAAGCTTTCTTT
TRBD1	-	TRBV9	TRBJ2-1	CASSVVSAGGGNEQFF	TGTGCCAGCAGCGTAGTATCGGCAGGGGGTGGCAATGAGCAGTTCTTC
-	-	TRBV28	TRBJ2-7	CASMTLFQQYF	TGTGCCAGCATGACCCTTTTTCAGCAGTACTTC
-	-	TRBV28	TRBJ1-1	CASSMGGIGFLNTEAFF	TGTGCCAGCAGTATGGGGGGGATCGGGTTTCTGAACACTGAAGCTTTCTTT
-	-	TRBV7-8	TRBJ2-5	CASSLRSLRAQETQYF	TGTGCCAGCAGCTTAAGATCTCTGAGGGCTCAAGAGACCCAGTACTTC
-	-	TRBV7-9	TRBJ1-1	CASSLSGADTEAFF	TGTGCCAGCAGCTTGTCCGGGGCGGACACTGAAGCTTTCTTT
-	few	TRBV5-1	TRBJ2-3	CASSLGSYSTDTQYF	TGCGCCAGCAGCTTGGGGTCATATAGCACAGATACGCAGTATTTT
-	once	TRBV18	TRBJ1-1	CASSPPGGMNTEAFF	TGTGCCAGCTCACCACCGGGGGGAATGAACACTGAAGCTTTCTTT
TRBD2	few	TRBV25-1	TRBJ2-5	CASSESGDGRETQYF	TGTGCCAGCAGTGAATCTGGGGACGGGAGGGAGACCCAGTACTTC
TRBD2	-	TRBV19	TRBJ2-3	CASSILAGVTDTQYF	TGTGCCAGTAGTATACTTGCGGGAGTCACAGATACGCAGTATTTT
-	-	TRBV18	TRBJ1-1	CASSLRDGPEAFF	TGTGCCAGCTCACTCCGGGACGGGCCTGAGGCTTTCTTT
-	-	TRBV13	TRBJ2-2	CASSLGQNTGELFF	TGTGCCAGCAGCTTAGGGCAAAACACCGGGGAGCTGTTTTTT
-	-	TRBV12-2	TRBJ1-2	CASRTGTPSPYGYTF	TGTGCAAGTCGCACCGGGACACCGTCCCCCTATGGCTACACCTTC